The source of this T cell receptor (beta chain) is a study of T-cell reconstitution after alpha-beta-depleted transplantation in children (dated by TCRdb to the mid-2010s). Turning to the overall study: T-cell immune reconstitution after TCRalphabeta/CD19-depleted allogeneic hematopoietic cell transplantation in children was quantitatively tracked in the study by means of TCR repertoire profiling. Results and caveats for the whole study, not just this receptor: Hyperexpanded clone frequencies declined over subsequent months; after one year, T-cell counts and TCRbeta diversity were mostly attributed to newly produced T cells. In some patients, the high TCRbeta diversity seen at day 60 was put down to recipient T cells and intrathymic progenitors that had survived conditioning. Apparently early alphabetaT-cell count recovery about two months after transplant reportedly relied on only several hundred rapidly expanded clones derived from non-depleted graft cells.

Worth noting for this clonotype: Its antigen has not been determined. Per-nucleotide qualities are absent, and no much larger clonotype sits a single base away.

The CDR1 and CDR2 encoded by the germline V gene (reference sequence) are LGHDT and YNNKEL. Including cysteine and phenylalanine, the CDR3 has 13 amino acids. Of the read, only the CDR3 DNA is kept; its 39 bases are in frame from base 1. From V the trimming removes 6 bases and from J it removes 8 bases, while the gene matches leave 6 bases of the junction unaccounted for. Explained via the paper, the treatment or condition label denotes: allogeneic hematopoietic cell transplantation with graft depleted of TCRalphabeta T cells and CD19 B cells. TCRalphabeta/CD19-depleted allogeneic hematopoietic cell grafts were given to the transplant recipients, all of whom were children. Library creation used PCR. These reads were obtained on an Illumina HiSeq 2500. Molecular barcoding was employed in the preparation of TCR libraries, with unique molecular identifiers being used to normalize TCRbeta repertoire quantification. The raw public data were reprocessed by TCRdb itself: fastp quality trimming at Q25, MiXCR clonotype calling, in-frame beta chains only. Rows matching on CDR3 protein sequence are summarized as one entry with the most common DNA and genes. The sample has 300,000 to 350,000 distinct CDR3 sequences on record, around 25% of them singletons. Jointly, the top ten make up roughly 11% of the sample.

The sequence came from a male patient between 5 and 17 years old who had a stem cell transplant for acute lymphoblastic leukemia, so the T cells may come from the graft donor. The sequences come from PBMCs, mostly from graft donor cells, collected 180 days after TCRalphabeta/CD19-depleted stem cell transplant. This chain joins TRBV3-1 to TRBJ1-4; TRBD1 matches 7 bases in the middle. DNA sequence: TGTGCCAGCAGAGAGACAGGGCTGGAAAAACTGTTTTTT. Translated, it gives CASRETGLEKLFF.